A single sample gave rise to the 29 T cell receptor beta chains below, sequenced in a study of blood T cell repertoires in COVID-19. Libraries were prepared by immunoSEQ multiplex PCR; TCRdb keeps only in-frame clonotypes and omits some of them. The sample lists nearly 300,000 clones, roughly 91% seen once, with roughly 2.8% in the top ten. Source material: PBMCs or T cells enriched from blood (not recorded which). The receptors originated from a woman in her 50s who had been exposed to COVID-19.

This rearrangement joins TRBV18 to TRBJ1-4; 9 bases match TRBD1. Trimming took 3 bases from V and 5 from J; bases not matched to a gene: 4. This CDR3 is built from 15 residues. Germline V gives CDR1 KGHSH, CDR2 LQKENI. The CDR3: CASSPGDRVNEKLFF. Written as DNA, the CDR3 is TGTGCCAGCTCACCGGGGGACAGGGTAAATGAAAAACTGTTTTTT.

CDR3 protein: CSARGIYEQYF. CDR3 bases: TGCAGTGCTAGAGGTATCTACGAGCAGTACTTC. V usage is TRBV20-1 and J usage is TRBJ2-7; D gene ambiguous. Germline V gives CDR1 DFQATT, CDR2 SNEGSKA (reference sequence). Trimming pared 1 base from V and 3 bases from J, leaving 4 bases between. This CDR3 spans 11 amino acids.

V is TRBV11-2 and J is TRBJ2-3; D is unresolved. The CDR3 runs 13 residues. V was pared by 3 bases and J by 4 bases, with 8 bases between. The germline V gene has CDR1 SGHAT and CDR2 FQNNGV. CDR3 nucleotides: TGTGCCAGCAGCTTTCTTGAGGCAGATACGCAGTATTTT. Protein sequence: CASSFLEADTQYF.

This sequence joins TRBV6-1 and TRBJ1-4; D gene ambiguous. The CDR3 runs to 17 residues. V was shortened by 0 bases and J by 8 bases, with 19 bases between the two germline ends. From germline, CDR1 is MNHNS and CDR2 SASEGT. The CDR3 sequence: CASSEARRVGYGEKLFF. CDR3 DNA sequence: TGTGCCAGCAGTGAAGCTAGGAGGGTGGGTTACGGCGAAAAACTGTTTTTT.

The V and J genes are TRBV4-1 and TRBJ2-7, with 7 positions matching TRBD2. The CDR3 spans 16 residues. V gave up 5 bases and J gave up 1 base; unmatched junction bases: 11. Germline lookup yields CDR1 MGHRA and CDR2 YSYEKL. Written as DNA, the CDR3 is TGCGCCAGCAGCGTGGTGACTAGCCGAGGTTCCTACGAGCAGTACTTC. The encoded protein is CASSVVTSRGSYEQYF.

This rearrangement joins TRBV5-1 to TRBJ1-3; D remains ambiguous. Germline V gives CDR1 SGHRS, CDR2 YFSETQ. V gave up 0 bases and J gave up 0 bases, with 10 bases separating them. The length of the CDR3 is 16 residues. CDR3 nucleotide sequence: TGCGCCAGCAGCTTGGCTGGGCCAGGCTCTGGAAACACCATATATTTT. It encodes CASSLAGPGSGNTIYF.

Here the CDR3 DNA reads TGTGCCAGCAGCTTAGAAGCGGGGGGTGGAGATACGCAGTATTTT. Translated, it gives CASSLEAGGGDTQYF. The chain uses TRBV7-6 and TRBJ2-3; 9 bases match TRBD2. CDR1 and CDR2 (germline): SGHVS, FNYEAQ. This CDR3 comprises 15 residues. V gave up 1 base and J gave up 5 bases; unmatched junction bases: 4. Filled out from reference TRBV7-6 and TRBJ2-3, the complete variable domain reads GAGVSQSPRYKVTKRGQDVALRCDPISGHVSLYWYRQALGQGPEFLTYFNYEAQQDKSGLPNDRFSAERPEGSISTLTIQRTEQRDSAMYRCASSLEAGGGDTQYFGPGTRLTVL.

This chain uses TRBV3-1 (or the pseudogene TRBV3-2) with TRBJ1-1; no firm D call. This CDR3 contains 14 residues. The V end was cut by 1 base, the J end by 2 bases, with 8 bases between. Per germline, CDR1 LGHDT and CDR2 YNNKEL (reference sequence). The CDR3 nucleotides read TGTGCCAGCAGCCAAGCCCCGGGAAACACTGAAGCTTTCTTT. This encodes CASSQAPGNTEAFF.

The gene calls are TRBV5-1 and TRBJ2-1, with TRBD1 identical over 9 bases. The germline V gene has CDR1 SGHRS and CDR2 YFSETQ. CDR3 length: 15 residues. With V trimmed by 4 bases and J by 4 bases, 6 bases remained unmatched. The CDR3, as DNA: TGCGCCAGCAGCCCAGGACAGGGGCTGTACAATGAGCAGTTCTTC. Protein: CASSPGQGLYNEQFF.

The chain employs TRBV5-1 and TRBJ2-2; 7 bases align to TRBD2. CDR3 length: 15 amino acids. Germline V lookup: CDR1 SGHRS, CDR2 YFSETQ. V shed 4 bases and J 2 bases; nucleotides not matched to a gene: 5. The CDR3 reads CASSPREANTGELFF. The CDR3 region has the DNA TGCGCCAGCAGCCCCCGGGAGGCCAACACCGGGGAGCTGTTTTTT.

The V call is TRBV5-1, the J call TRBJ1-2; no clear D gene. With 0 bases removed from V and 8 bases from J, the gap between germline ends came to 14 bases. The V gene's germline CDR1 is SGHRS and CDR2 YFSETQ. This CDR3 has 14 amino acids. CDR3 in DNA: TGCGCCAGCAGCTTGGATCCGGGGTCCAGGGGCTACACCTTC. Residues: CASSLDPGSRGYTF.

The chain employs TRBV27 and TRBJ1-5; TRBD1 agrees at 9 bases. V shed 6 bases, J shed 6 bases, and the junction held 15 bases outside the gene matches. The CDR3 extends over 17 amino acids. CDR1 MNHEY and CDR2 SMNVEV come from the germline V gene (reference sequence). Here the CDR3 reads CASSRLFGQGRVQPQHF. CDR3 DNA: TGTGCCAGCAGCCGCCTCTTCGGACAGGGGAGGGTTCAGCCCCAGCATTTT.

The genes are TRBV6-5 and TRBJ1-1; D gene unclear. V dropped 2 bases and J dropped 6 bases, with 7 bases sitting between them. The CDR3 is 12 residues long. Germline V gives CDR1 MNHEY, CDR2 SVGAGI. The CDR3, as DNA: TGTGCCAGCAGTTACGAGGGAGCTGAAGCTTTCTTT. Its translation: CASSYEGAEAFF.

The J gene is TRBJ1-2, the V gene TRBV5-1, with D tentatively TRBD1 (6 bases). This CDR3 is built from 14 residues. Trimming removed 4 bases at V and 8 bases at J, with 18 bases between. CDR1 and CDR2 (germline): SGHRS, YFSETQ. CDR3 DNA: TGCGCCAGCAGCAAGGAATCAGGGGCCAACGGCTACACCTTC. Encoded protein: CASSKESGANGYTF.

CDR3 residues: CASSFNPRSVGGNTEAFF. CDR3 DNA: TGTGCCAGCAGCTTTAACCCAAGGTCCGTGGGGGGAAACACTGAAGCTTTCTTT. The rearrangement joins TRBV5-4 to TRBJ1-1; D might be TRBD1 (5 bases). The length of the CDR3 is 18 residues. Germline-derived CDR1 and CDR2 are SGHNT and YYREEE (reference sequence). The V end was cut by 2 bases, the J end by 2 bases, with 22 bases between.

The chain has TRBV19 and TRBJ1-4, with 8 bases aligning to TRBD1. The CDR3 extends over 13 amino acids. The germline V gene encodes CDR1 LNHDA and CDR2 SQIVND (reference sequence). Trimming at V came to 7 bases and at J to 8 bases, leaving 6 bases not matched to a gene. CDR3 coding DNA: TGTGCCAGTAACGGACAGGGAGGGGAAAAACTGTTTTTT. It specifies CASNGQGGEKLFF.

V and J are TRBV5-6 and TRBJ2-5; tentatively, D is TRBD1 (5 bases). Germline CDR1 is SGHDT and CDR2 is YYEEEE. V was trimmed by 3 bases and J by 1 base, leaving 10 bases between them. CDR3 length: 14 amino acids. The CDR3 region has the DNA TGTGCCAGCAGCTCTACAGGTGCCCAAGAGACCCAGTACTTC. Protein: CASSSTGAQETQYF. Supplemented by reference TRBV5-6 and TRBJ2-5, the full variable domain reads DAGVTQSPTHLIKTRGQQVTLRCSPKSGHDTVSWYQQALGQGPQFIFQYYEEEERQRGNFPDRFSGHQFPNYSSELNVNALLLGDSALYLCASSSTGAQETQYFGPGTRLLVL.

CDR3 sequence reads: CASSVFQGIGNTIYF. The CDR3 DNA is TGTGCCAGCAGCGTATTTCAGGGCATCGGAAACACCATATATTTT. V and J are TRBV9 and TRBJ1-3; D is perhaps TRBD1 (5 bases). CDR3 length: 15 residues. From germline, CDR1 is SGDLS and CDR2 YYNGEE. V shed 1 base and J shed 4 bases, with 12 bases lying between them. Full variable domain (remainder filled in from reference TRBV9 and TRBJ1-3): DSGVTQTPKHLITATGQRVTLRCSPRSGDLSVYWYQQSLDQGLQFLIQYYNGEERAKGNILERFSAQQFPDLHSELNLSSLELGDSALYFCASSVFQGIGNTIYFGEGSWLTVV.

In this sample, this clone turned up once. The chain uses TRBV5-6 and TRBJ1-5, with D uncertain. The CDR3 length is 14 residues. CDR1 is SGHDT, CDR2 YYEEEE, per germline. Trimming pared 4 bases from V and 1 base from J, leaving 9 bases between. The DNA for the CDR3 is TGTGCCAGCAGCGTGTTCAGGAGCAATCAGCCCCAGCATTTT. It specifies CASSVFRSNQPQHF.

The chain links TRBV7-9 to TRBJ2-7; 10 nucleotides match TRBD2. The CDR3 spans 15 residues. Germline trimming cut 3 bases from V and 1 base from J; bases unmatched to any gene: 3. Germline assignment: CDR1 SEHNR and CDR2 FQNEAQ (reference sequence). CDR3 residues: CASSFLAGASYEQYF. CDR3 bases: TGTGCCAGCAGCTTCCTAGCGGGGGCATCCTACGAGCAGTACTTC.

This chain's CDR3 is CASSQVPGQGLQYF. The CDR3 DNA follows: TGTGCCAGCAGCCAAGTCCCGGGACAGGGGCTTCAGTACTTC. The J gene is TRBJ2-4, the V gene TRBV3-1 (or the pseudogene TRBV3-2); 10 bases are a match to TRBD1. This CDR3 contains 14 residues. Germline V gene sequence: CDR1 LGHDT, CDR2 YNNKEL (reference sequence). V lost 1 base and J lost 11; bases outside the gene matches: 5.

The J gene is TRBJ2-3, the V gene TRBV5-1; D unresolved. CDR1 is SGHRS, CDR2 YFSETQ, per germline. With 3 bases removed from V and 5 bases from J, the gap between germline ends came to 7 bases. The CDR3 spans 12 residues. The CDR3 spells CASSYERDTQYF. DNA of the CDR3: TGCGCCAGCAGCTACGAGAGAGATACGCAGTATTTT.

This clone was seen a single time. The rearrangement joins TRBV18 to TRBJ1-6; possibly TRBD1 for D (5 bases). V lost 6 bases, J lost 5 bases, and 11 bases lay in between. There are 14 residues in the CDR3. Per the germline V gene, CDR1 is KGHSH and CDR2 is LQKENI. CDR3 in amino acids: CASSPQGHNSPLHF. In nucleotides, the CDR3 is TGTGCCAGCTCGCCCCAGGGTCATAATTCACCCCTCCACTTT. Together with reference TRBV18 and TRBJ1-6, the CDR3 gives the full variable domain: NAGVMQNPRHLVRRRGQEARLRCSPMKGHSHVYWYRQLPEEGLKFMVYLQKENIIDESGMPKERFSAEFPKEGPSILRIQQVVRGDSAAYFCASSPQGHNSPLHFGNGTRLTVT.

CDR3 sequence (DNA): TGCGCCAGCAGTCAGGGGACAGGCGCGAACACCGGGGAGCTGTTTTTT. It translates to CASSQGTGANTGELFF. The V and J genes are TRBV5-1 and TRBJ2-2; TRBD1 matches 8 bases. Germline loops: CDR1 SGHRS, CDR2 YFSETQ. V lost 5 bases and J lost 0; bases outside the gene matches: 6. The CDR3 consists of 16 residues.

The gene calls are TRBV7-2 and TRBJ2-7; 10 bases align to TRBD1. Per the germline V gene, CDR1 is SGHTA and CDR2 is FQGNSA. V shed 4 bases, J shed 4 bases, and the junction held 13 bases outside the gene matches. This CDR3 has 17 residues. The chain's CDR3 is CASSSRLMTGGSYEQYF. CDR3 in DNA: TGTGCCAGCAGCTCCCGCCTTATGACAGGGGGCTCTTACGAGCAGTACTTC.

The chain links TRBV27 to TRBJ2-4, with D unclear. V was shortened by 6 bases and J by 3 bases, with 3 bases between the two germline ends. This CDR3 has 11 amino acids. The germline V gene has CDR1 MNHEY and CDR2 SMNVEV (reference sequence). CDR3 loop: CASRHKNIQYF. CDR3 bases: TGTGCCAGCAGACACAAAAACATTCAGTACTTC.

V is TRBV6-2 or TRBV6-3 and J is TRBJ2-1, with 8 bases that match TRBD2. Germline V gene data show CDR1 as MNHEY and CDR2 as SVGEGT. The trim removed 2 bases at V and 8 bases at J, leaving 11 bases unmatched. This CDR3 has 16 amino acids. CDR3 loop: CASSYTGTSIAHEQFF. As DNA, the CDR3 is TGTGCCAGCAGTTACACGGGGACTAGTATCGCGCATGAGCAGTTCTTC.

The V gene is TRBV5-1, the J gene TRBJ1-1; unclear D gene. The CDR3 contains 16 residues. From germline, CDR1 is SGHRS and CDR2 YFSETQ. V shed 6 bases and J shed 7 bases, with 25 bases lying between them. CDR3 coding DNA: TGCGCCAGCACGGAAGAGGGAGCGACCGCTTTTGGTGAAGCTTTCTTT. This codes for CASTEEGATAFGEAFF.

The chain joins TRBV19 to TRBJ2-7; 8 bases agree with TRBD1. CDR3 size: 15 residues. Germline CDR1 is LNHDA and CDR2 is SQIVND (reference sequence). Trimming cost V 6 bases and J 2 bases; bases outside gene matches: 9. CDR3 in amino acids: CASRLKQGDPYEQYF. The CDR3, as DNA: TGTGCCAGTAGGCTTAAACAGGGGGATCCCTACGAGCAGTACTTC. The full variable domain, in which reference TRBV19 and TRBJ2-7 provide the parts outside the CDR3, is DGGITQSPKYLFRKEGQNVTLSCEQNLNHDAMYWYRQDPGQGLRLIYYSQIVNDFQKGDIAEGYSVSREKKESFPLTVTSAQKNPTAFYLCASRLKQGDPYEQYFGPGTRLTVT.